This TCR beta chain originates from a study of T-cell memory formation after mild COVID-19. Study background: Clusters were largely donor specific. General observations from the study: The authors did not confirm SARS-CoV-2 specificity of second-wave clones peaking day 37.

Trimming left V 5 bases short and J 2 bases short, with 15 bases between. This CDR3 has 15 residues. Germline CDR1 reads MNHNY; CDR2 reads SVGAGI (reference sequence). TCRdb passed the 5' RACE reads through MiXCR, listing each CDR3 protein once. Of around 250,000 distinct CDR3 sequences in the sample, 15% to 20% are singletons; the top ten hold roughly 24%. This clonotype occurred a few times. Its antigen is unidentified. The specimen sequenced was PBMCs or a T cell subset sorted from them (not recorded which). V and J are TRBV6-6 and TRBJ1-1; tentative D call: TRBD1 (6 bases). This sequence originates from a man younger than 35 who had mild COVID-19 (a few samples of this study predate the infection). Cell type and time point are not known. The CDR3 spells CASSARQVGNTEAFF. The CDR3 coding sequence is TGTGCCAGCAGTGCGCGACAGGTGGGAAACACTGAAGCTTTCTTT.